Sequencing of this TCR beta chain was carried out in a study of cytotoxic CD8 clonotypes in ibrutinib-treated CLL. Study details: Researchers reported 11 relapsed/refractory and about 15 treatment-naive patients, fewer than 18 of them IGHV unmutated. General study findings and limits: Public clonotypes, found uncommonly, either contracted or stayed stable on treatment.

The CDR3 loop spans 17 amino acids. Germline trimming cut 6 bases from V and 7 bases from J; bases unmatched to any gene: 10. Germline V gene lookup returns CDR1 SGHDT and CDR2 YYEEEE. With respect to this clone: Its antigen is not identified.

The sequencing depth, 1 in 200,000 to 1 in 1 million T cells, was the target. Libraries were prepared by immunoSEQ multiplex PCR; TCRdb keeps only in-frame clonotypes and omits some of them. The repertoire holds some 35,000 clones, with approximately 69% as singletons. The starting material was PBMCs, obtained before ibrutinib treatment. The receptor was derived from a human donor with chronic lymphocytic leukemia. The gene calls are TRBV5-6 and TRBJ2-2, with 15 nucleotides matching TRBD2. The CDR3 DNA sequence: TGTGCCAGCAACCCAGGACTAGCGGGAGGGCCGGTCGGGGAGCTGTTTTTT. Amino acid sequence: CASNPGLAGGPVGELFF.